Shown below are 18 T cell receptor beta chains from a single sample sequenced in a study of blood T cell repertoires in COVID-19. Clones were sequenced by immunoSEQ multiplex PCR, and TCRdb holds only the in-frame ones, with some missing. The sample includes approximately 260,000 clones, 86% of them seen just once. Source material: PBMCs or T cells enriched from blood (not recorded which). The receptors derive from a woman aged 40-49 years with acute COVID-19.

The chain combines TRBV6-5 with TRBJ1-6, with 8 positions matching TRBD1. CDR1 is MNHEY and CDR2 is SVGAGI in the germline V gene. There are 14 residues in the CDR3. The ends lost 5 bases at V and 8 bases at J; junction bases unmatched: 5. In nucleotides, the CDR3 is TGTGCCAGCAGTACGGGACAGGAGGATTCACCCCTCCACTTT. It codes for CASSTGQEDSPLHF.

This clone was counted a single time. This chain connects TRBV14 to TRBJ2-2, with D maybe TRBD2 (6 bases). Germline V lookup: CDR1 SGHDN, CDR2 FVKESK. Trimming pared 2 bases from V and 6 bases from J, leaving 10 bases between. CDR3 length: 14 residues. The CDR3, as DNA: TGTGCCAGCAGCCAAAGACTAGGCTCCGGGGAGCTGTTTTTT. Translated: CASSQRLGSGELFF.

This clone was counted once. The chain recombines TRBV5-6 with TRBJ2-5, with TRBD1 identical over 8 bases. The CDR3 sequence is 14 residues long. J lost 3 bases, V lost 2 bases, and 3 bases had no gene match. Germline lookup yields CDR1 SGHDT and CDR2 YYEEEE. The CDR3 coding sequence is TGTGCCAGCAGCTTTACGACAGGGGAAGAGACCCAGTACTTC. This translates into CASSFTTGEETQYF. The whole variable domain, remainder taken from reference TRBV5-6 and TRBJ2-5, is DAGVTQSPTHLIKTRGQQVTLRCSPKSGHDTVSWYQQALGQGPQFIFQYYEEEERQRGNFPDRFSGHQFPNYSSELNVNALLLGDSALYLCASSFTTGEETQYFGPGTRLLVL.

J is TRBJ2-1 and V is TRBV9; D is undetermined. The CDR3 length is 12 residues. Trimming shortened V by 4 bases and J by 4 bases, and 6 bases separated the two germline ends. Per the germline V gene, CDR1 is SGDLS and CDR2 is YYNGEE. The DNA for the CDR3 is TGTGCCAGCAGCCCGGGTTACAATGAGCAGTTCTTC. As protein: CASSPGYNEQFF.

The J gene is TRBJ2-2, the V gene TRBV29-1, with D maybe TRBD2 (6 bases). Germline V CDR1 and CDR2: SQVTM, ANQGSEA. This CDR3 contains 14 residues. V shed 3 bases and J shed 4 bases, with 12 bases lying between them. The CDR3 spells CSVEATRGTGELFF. DNA of the CDR3: TGCAGCGTTGAGGCCACGCGGGGCACCGGGGAGCTGTTTTTT.

The genes are TRBV19 and TRBJ1-5; 8 bases are shared with TRBD1. The V gene end was trimmed by 5 bases and the J gene end by 3 bases; junction bases not matched to a gene: 6. The length of the CDR3 is 15 residues. The germline V gene has CDR1 LNHDA and CDR2 SQIVND (reference sequence). DNA of the CDR3: TGTGCCAGTAGTCCCGGGACAGGACCCAATCAGCCCCAGCATTTT. Protein: CASSPGTGPNQPQHF. Looking up the rest from reference TRBV19 and TRBJ1-5 gives the full variable domain: DGGITQSPKYLFRKEGQNVTLSCEQNLNHDAMYWYRQDPGQGLRLIYYSQIVNDFQKGDIAEGYSVSREKKESFPLTVTSAQKNPTAFYLCASSPGTGPNQPQHFGDGTRLSIL.

This chain links TRBV5-1 with TRBJ1-4; tentatively, D is TRBD1 (5 bases). Trimming removed 1 base at V and 6 bases at J, with 13 bases between. The CDR3 sequence is 15 residues long. Germline-derived CDR1 and CDR2 are SGHRS and YFSETQ. The CDR3 reads CASSLFAGEDEKLFF. CDR3 nucleotides: TGCGCCAGCAGCTTGTTCGCGGGGGAAGATGAAAAACTGTTTTTT. Together with reference TRBV5-1 and TRBJ1-4, the CDR3 gives the full variable domain: KAGVTQTPRYLIKTRGQQVTLSCSPISGHRSVSWYQQTPGQGLQFLFEYFSETQRNKGNFPGRFSGRQFSNSRSEMNVSTLELGDSALYLCASSLFAGEDEKLFFGSGTQLSVL.

About this clone itself: The sample holds other DNA sequences that translate to the same CDR3. The chain couples TRBV5-1 to TRBJ2-2, with TRBD2 as a possible D gene (5 bases). Per the germline V gene, CDR1 is SGHRS and CDR2 is YFSETQ. The CDR3 sequence is 14 residues long. Trimming removed 0 bases from V and 4 bases from J, with 7 bases in between. Here the CDR3 DNA reads TGCGCCAGCAGCTTGGGCGGAGGCACCGGGGAGCTGTTTTTT. This translates into CASSLGGGTGELFF.

V is TRBV27 and J is TRBJ2-6; 11 nucleotides line up with TRBD1. This CDR3 contains 18 residues. Losses at the gene ends were 3 bases for V and 0 bases for J; bases not matched to a gene: 4. From germline, CDR1 is MNHEY and CDR2 SMNVEV (reference sequence). CDR3 loop: CASSFSGTGGSGANVLTF. The CDR3 nucleotides read TGTGCCAGCAGTTTCTCCGGGACAGGGGGCTCTGGGGCCAACGTCCTGACTTTC.

The rearrangement uses TRBV29-1 and TRBJ2-2, with 9 bases aligning to TRBD1. Per germline, CDR1 SQVTM and CDR2 ANQGSEA. Unmatched junction bases numbered 5, after V lost 7 bases and J lost 5 bases. CDR3 length: 13 residues. The CDR3 coding sequence is TGCAGCGCCCTACAGGGGGCTACCGGGGAGCTGTTTTTT. This translates into CSALQGATGELFF.

This clone has only one observation. The chain uses TRBV2 and TRBJ2-7; D possibly matches TRBD1 or TRBD2 (7 bases each). Germline V gene lookup returns CDR1 SNHLY and CDR2 FYNNEI. The CDR3 sequence is 11 residues long. V was cut by 6 bases and J by 11 bases, with 14 bases left in between. For the CDR3, the DNA is TGTGCCAGCAGGGAACAGGGGAGGGAGTACTTC. Encoded protein: CASREQGREYF.

The J gene is TRBJ1-2, the V gene TRBV28; D uncertain. Germline values: CDR1 MDHEN, CDR2 SYDVKM. The CDR3 runs 16 residues. V dropped 6 bases and J dropped 0 bases, with 17 bases sitting between them. This chain's CDR3 is CASRSYKLDTNYGYTF. As DNA, the CDR3 is TGTGCCAGCAGATCGTACAAATTAGACACTAACTATGGCTACACCTTC.

This clone has a handful of counts. The chain employs TRBV19 and TRBJ2-2; 10 positions match TRBD2. Germline V gene data show CDR1 as LNHDA and CDR2 as SQIVND (reference sequence). The CDR3 runs 15 residues. V was pared by 9 bases and J by 3 bases, with 7 bases of the junction left unmatched. CDR3 in amino acids: CASKDGTSDTGELFF. DNA for the CDR3: TGTGCCAGCAAGGATGGGACTAGCGACACCGGGGAGCTGTTTTTT.

V gene TRBV5-1 combines with J gene TRBJ2-5; tentatively, D is TRBD1 (5 bases). CDR3 length: 14 residues. CDR1 is SGHRS, CDR2 YFSETQ, per germline. The germline V and J ends were trimmed by 1 base and 2 bases, with 9 bases remaining between them. CDR3 DNA sequence: TGCGCCAGCAGCTTGATGGCAGGGCAAGAGACCCAGTACTTC. Protein product: CASSLMAGQETQYF.

This chain links TRBV5-1 with TRBJ1-2, with D perhaps TRBD1 (6 bases). Germline V CDR1 and CDR2: SGHRS, YFSETQ. V lost 0 bases to trimming and J lost 7 bases, with 16 bases between them. CDR3 length: 15 residues. This chain's CDR3 is CASSLEGVNFLGYTF. The CDR3 DNA sequence: TGCGCCAGCAGCTTGGAGGGGGTGAACTTCCTTGGCTACACCTTC.

V usage is TRBV30 and J usage is TRBJ2-7; 7 positions agree with TRBD1. Trimming at V came to 7 bases and at J to 2 bases, leaving 5 bases not matched to a gene. Germline V lookup: CDR1 GTSNPN, CDR2 SVGIG (reference sequence). The CDR3 is 12 residues long. The CDR3 bases are TGTGCCTTTGACAGGGACGCCTACGAGCAGTACTTC. Its protein product is CAFDRDAYEQYF.

The chain joins TRBV6-5 to TRBJ2-7; 10 bases are shared with TRBD2. V was pared by 7 bases and J by 4 bases, with 7 bases of the junction left unmatched. This CDR3 is built from 14 residues. Germline CDR1 reads MNHEY; CDR2 reads SVGAGI. CDR3 protein: CASNRAGGQYEQYF. The CDR3 nucleotides are TGTGCCAGCAACAGAGCGGGAGGGCAATACGAGCAGTACTTC.

The V gene is TRBV27, the J gene TRBJ2-3; TRBD2 is a possible D gene (5 bases). The germline V gene encodes CDR1 MNHEY and CDR2 SMNVEV (reference sequence). V was shortened by 3 bases and J by 3 bases, with 13 bases between the two germline ends. This CDR3 has 15 amino acids. The CDR3 bases are TGTGCCAGCAGTTTGAAATCGGGGATTACAGATACGCAGTATTTT. Amino acids: CASSLKSGITDTQYF.